This T cell receptor beta chain was sequenced in a study of graft-versus-host responses after intestinal transplantation. Study background: Recipients were all induced with anti-thymocyte globulin, then given tacrolimus and steroids for around three years. Overall study results and limits: The authors found GvH clones in recipient marrow, some appearing first in ileum or blood.

Looked up from germline, CDR1 is SNHLY and CDR2 is FYNNEI. The CDR3 sequence is 11 residues long. V was trimmed by 8 bases and J by 2 bases, leaving 5 bases between them. Of note for this clone: Its antigen is unknown.

Assay: immunoSEQ multiplex PCR; the TCRdb copy retains only in-frame clones and omits some. The sample lists around 88,000 clones, under 85% occurring once. The TCR was taken from a human donor who received an intestinal transplant. V gene TRBV2 combines with J gene TRBJ2-3; no clear D gene. The material was unstimulated CD8+ T cells sorted from spleen or lymph node cells, obtained before intestinal transplant. CDR3 bases: TGTGCCAGCCTGGACACAGATACGCAGTATTTT. Its protein product is CASLDTDTQYF.